The 11 T cell receptor beta chains listed next were all sequenced from one sample in a study of T cell responses to AZD1222 COVID-19 vaccine. Using immunoSEQ multiplex PCR, the repertoire was profiled, and TCRdb retains in-frame clones only, with some absent. The sample shows 60,000 to 75,000 clones, around four fifths of them seen only once. The specimen comprised peripheral blood, sampled 28 days after the second AZD1222 dose. These receptors came from an adult who received the AZD1222 COVID-19 vaccine.

A single count supports this clone. The rearrangement joins TRBV12-3 or TRBV12-4 to TRBJ2-7; TRBD1 might be the D (5 bases). Trimming stripped 5 bases from V and 3 bases from J, with 11 bases between. CDR3 length: 13 residues. The CDR3 DNA follows: TGTGCCAGCAGTAGCCGACAGCACTACGAGCAGTACTTC. It specifies CASSSRQHYEQYF.

This chain joins TRBV6-5 and TRBJ1-4; 10 bases are shared with TRBD1. Germline trimming cut 8 bases from V and 8 bases from J; bases unmatched to any gene: 2. Germline CDR1 MNHEY, CDR2 SVGAGI. This CDR3 has 12 amino acids. CDR3 sequence reads: CASRDRGEKLFF. In DNA, the CDR3 is TGTGCCAGCCGGGACAGGGGCGAAAAACTGTTTTTT.

This clone was observed a few times. The rearrangement links TRBV15 to TRBJ2-7, with D unresolved. V shed 3 bases and J shed 6 bases, with 12 bases lying between them. CDR3 length equals 13 residues. Looked up from germline, CDR1 is LNHNV and CDR2 is YYDKDF (reference sequence). The CDR3 sequence is CATSSAFPVEQYF. The CDR3 nucleotides read TGTGCCACCAGCAGCGCCTTCCCTGTCGAGCAGTACTTC. Full variable domain (outside the CDR3, taken from reference TRBV15 and TRBJ2-7): DAMVIQNPRYQVTQFGKPVTLSCSQTLNHNVMYWYQQKSSQAPKLLFHYYDKDFNNEADTPDNFQSRRPNTSFCFLDIRSPGLGDTAMYLCATSSAFPVEQYFGPGTRLTVT.

This clone is a singleton in its sample. This chain joins TRBV5-6 and TRBJ2-5, with 12 bases aligning to TRBD2. Germline V gene sequence: CDR1 SGHDT, CDR2 YYEEEE. The CDR3 consists of 15 residues. V shed 7 bases and J 5 bases; nucleotides not matched to a gene: 9. In nucleotides, the CDR3 is TGTGCCAGCTCTAGACTAGCGGGGGTTGTTGAGACCCAGTACTTC. Protein product: CASSRLAGVVETQYF. Complete variable domain (other parts from reference TRBV5-6 and TRBJ2-5): DAGVTQSPTHLIKTRGQQVTLRCSPKSGHDTVSWYQQALGQGPQFIFQYYEEEERQRGNFPDRFSGHQFPNYSSELNVNALLLGDSALYLCASSRLAGVVETQYFGPGTRLLVL.

The genes are TRBV24-1 and TRBJ1-5; 9 bases match TRBD1. The V gene's germline CDR1 is KGHDR and CDR2 SFDVKD. After removal of 4 bases from V and 6 bases from J, the junction contained 3 bases not matched to a gene. The CDR3 consists of 14 residues. In DNA, the CDR3 is TGTGCCACCAGTGACACAGGGGGCCTTCAGCCCCAGCATTTT. Its translation: CATSDTGGLQPQHF.

The chain combines TRBV28 with TRBJ2-7; D remains ambiguous. CDR3 length: 12 residues. Germline V gene lookup returns CDR1 MDHEN and CDR2 SYDVKM. V lost 6 bases and J 3 bases, leaving 9 bases between the germline ends. The CDR3 loop is CASRPGGYEQYF. As DNA, the CDR3 is TGTGCCAGCAGGCCAGGCGGCTACGAGCAGTACTTC.

This clone was seen more than once but under ten times. The chain recombines TRBV11-2 with TRBJ1-2; the match to TRBD1 covers 7 bases. The CDR3 is made up of 16 amino acids. CDR1 is SGHAT, CDR2 FQNNGV, per germline. The V gene end was trimmed by 5 bases and the J gene end by 4 bases; junction bases not matched to a gene: 13. CDR3 sequence (DNA): TGTGCCAGCAGCCCCAGGGCAGGGGGGCCTATCTATGGCTACACCTTC. Translating gives CASSPRAGGPIYGYTF. The complete variable domain, with remaining parts taken from reference TRBV11-2 and TRBJ1-2, reads EAGVAQSPRYKIIEKRQSVAFWCNPISGHATLYWYQQILGQGPKLLIQFQNNGVVDDSQLPKDRFSAERLKGVDSTLKIQPAKLEDSAVYLCASSPRAGGPIYGYTFGSGTRLTVV.

The chain combines TRBV28 with TRBJ2-5; 8 nucleotides line up with TRBD1. Germline trimming cut 5 bases from V and 4 bases from J; bases unmatched to any gene: 9. This CDR3 is 15 amino acids long. Germline values: CDR1 MDHEN, CDR2 SYDVKM. The CDR3, as DNA: TGTGCCAGCAGTCCCCCGGTGACAGGGGTAGAGACCCAGTACTTC. Translated: CASSPPVTGVETQYF.

The rearrangement uses TRBV11-3 and TRBJ2-5; no clear D. The CDR3 loop spans 13 amino acids. V lost 0 bases, J lost 2 bases, and 4 bases lay in between. Per germline, CDR1 SGHNT and CDR2 YENEEA. The CDR3 loop is CASSLDYQETQYF. CDR3 nucleotides: TGTGCCAGCAGCTTAGACTATCAAGAGACCCAGTACTTC.

The chain is built from TRBV9 and TRBJ2-5, with TRBD2 matching over 7 bases. The CDR3 loop spans 14 amino acids. CDR1 SGDLS and CDR2 YYNGEE come from the germline V gene. J gave up 4 bases and V 4 bases, and 7 bases lay outside the gene matches. The CDR3 DNA is TGTGCCAGCAGCCCAGGGAGGGCGAGAGAGACCCAGTACTTC. This sequence encodes CASSPGRARETQYF.

This chain uses TRBV5-6 with TRBJ1-2; a possible D gene is TRBD1 (5 bases). The CDR3 is 14 residues long. Per the germline V gene, CDR1 is SGHDT and CDR2 is YYEEEE. V was cut by 3 bases and J by 7 bases, with 16 bases left in between. The CDR3 is CASSWGTATFGYTF. DNA of the CDR3: TGTGCCAGCAGCTGGGGGACGGCGACGTTTGGCTACACCTTC.